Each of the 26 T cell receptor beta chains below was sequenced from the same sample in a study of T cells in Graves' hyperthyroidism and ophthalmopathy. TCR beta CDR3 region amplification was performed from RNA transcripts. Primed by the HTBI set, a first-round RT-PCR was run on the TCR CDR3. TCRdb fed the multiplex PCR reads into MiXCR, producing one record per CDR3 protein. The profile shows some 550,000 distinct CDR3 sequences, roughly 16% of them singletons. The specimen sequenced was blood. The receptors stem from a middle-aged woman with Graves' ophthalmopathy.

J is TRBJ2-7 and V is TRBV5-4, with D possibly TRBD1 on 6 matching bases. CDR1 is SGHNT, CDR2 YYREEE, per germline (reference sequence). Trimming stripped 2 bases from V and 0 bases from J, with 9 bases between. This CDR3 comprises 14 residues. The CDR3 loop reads CASSFDRNSYEQYF. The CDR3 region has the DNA TGTGCCAGCAGCTTTGACAGGAACTCCTACGAGCAGTACTTC. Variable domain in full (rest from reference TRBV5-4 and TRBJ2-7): ETGVTQSPTHLIKTRGQQVTLRCSSQSGHNTVSWYQQALGQGPQFIFQYYREEENGRGNFPPRFSGLQFPNYSSELNVNALELDDSALYLCASSFDRNSYEQYFGPGTRLTVT.

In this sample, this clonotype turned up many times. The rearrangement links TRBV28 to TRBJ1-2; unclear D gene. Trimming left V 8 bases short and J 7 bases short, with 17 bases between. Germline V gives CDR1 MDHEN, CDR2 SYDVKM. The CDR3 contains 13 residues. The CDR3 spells CASGPRDKAGYTF. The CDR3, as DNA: TGTGCCAGCGGACCTCGGGATAAAGCTGGCTACACCTTC.

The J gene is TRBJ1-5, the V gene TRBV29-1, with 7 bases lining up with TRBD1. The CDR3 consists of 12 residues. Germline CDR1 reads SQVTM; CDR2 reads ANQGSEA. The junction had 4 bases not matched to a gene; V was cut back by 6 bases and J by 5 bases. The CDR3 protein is CSVRDSDQPQHF. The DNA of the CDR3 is TGCAGCGTCCGGGACAGCGATCAGCCCCAGCATTTT.

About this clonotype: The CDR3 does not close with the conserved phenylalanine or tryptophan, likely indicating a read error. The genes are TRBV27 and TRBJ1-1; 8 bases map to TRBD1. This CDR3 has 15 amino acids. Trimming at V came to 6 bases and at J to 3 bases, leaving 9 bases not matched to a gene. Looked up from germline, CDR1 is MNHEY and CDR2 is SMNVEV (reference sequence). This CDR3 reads CASRAPGGGYTEAFL. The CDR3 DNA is TGTGCCAGCAGGGCCCCAGGGGGCGGGTACACTGAAGCTTTCCTT.

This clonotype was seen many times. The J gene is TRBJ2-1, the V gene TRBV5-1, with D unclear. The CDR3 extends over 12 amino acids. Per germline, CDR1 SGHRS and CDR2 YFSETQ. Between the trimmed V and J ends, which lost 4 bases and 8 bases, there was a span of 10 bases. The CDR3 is CASSRPRDEQFF. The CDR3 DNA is TGCGCCAGCAGCAGGCCTCGGGATGAGCAGTTCTTC.

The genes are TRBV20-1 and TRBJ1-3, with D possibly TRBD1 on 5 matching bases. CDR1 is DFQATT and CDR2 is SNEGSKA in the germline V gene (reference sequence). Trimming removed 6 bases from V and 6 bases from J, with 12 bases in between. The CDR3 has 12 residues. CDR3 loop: CSAVGQENTIYF. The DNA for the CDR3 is TGCAGTGCGGTCGGACAAGAAAACACCATATATTTT.

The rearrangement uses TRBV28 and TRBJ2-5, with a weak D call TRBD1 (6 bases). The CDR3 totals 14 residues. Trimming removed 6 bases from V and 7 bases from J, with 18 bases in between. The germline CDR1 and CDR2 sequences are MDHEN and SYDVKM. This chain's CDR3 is CASSSGQTRGTQYF. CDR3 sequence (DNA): TGTGCCAGCAGCTCGGGACAAACGAGGGGGACCCAGTACTTC.

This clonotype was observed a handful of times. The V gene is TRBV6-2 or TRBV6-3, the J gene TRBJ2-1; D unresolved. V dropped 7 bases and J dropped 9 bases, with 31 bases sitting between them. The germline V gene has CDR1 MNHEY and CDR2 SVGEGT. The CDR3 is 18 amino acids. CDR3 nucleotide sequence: TGTGCCAGCATGGAATATGGGTCTGGCTCTCGTCGACAAGCTGAGCAGTTCTTC. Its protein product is CASMEYGSGSRRQAEQFF.

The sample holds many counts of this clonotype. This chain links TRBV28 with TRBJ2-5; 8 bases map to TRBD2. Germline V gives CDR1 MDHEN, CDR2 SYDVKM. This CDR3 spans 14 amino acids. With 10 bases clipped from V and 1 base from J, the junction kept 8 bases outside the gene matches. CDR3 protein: CATRLANFQETQYF. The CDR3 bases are TGTGCCACGCGACTAGCGAACTTCCAAGAGACCCAGTACTTC.

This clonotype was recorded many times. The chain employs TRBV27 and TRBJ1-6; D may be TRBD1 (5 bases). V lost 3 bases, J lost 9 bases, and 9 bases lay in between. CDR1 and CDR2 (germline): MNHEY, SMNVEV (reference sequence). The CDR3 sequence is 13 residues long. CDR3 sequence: CASSFTRGSPLHF. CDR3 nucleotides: TGTGCCAGCAGTTTTACAAGGGGTTCACCCCTCCACTTT.

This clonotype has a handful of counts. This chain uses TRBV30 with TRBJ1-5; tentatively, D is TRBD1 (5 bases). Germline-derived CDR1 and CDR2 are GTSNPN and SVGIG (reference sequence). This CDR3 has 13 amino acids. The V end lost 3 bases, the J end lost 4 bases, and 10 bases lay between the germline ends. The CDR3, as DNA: TGTGCCTGGAGCTCAGGGATAAATCAGCCCCAGCATTTT. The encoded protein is CAWSSGINQPQHF.

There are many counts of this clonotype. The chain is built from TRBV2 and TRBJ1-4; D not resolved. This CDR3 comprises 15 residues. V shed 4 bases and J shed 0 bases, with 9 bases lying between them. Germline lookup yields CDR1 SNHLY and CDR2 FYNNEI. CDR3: CASSVERATNEKLFF. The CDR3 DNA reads TGTGCCAGCAGTGTGGAAAGGGCAACTAATGAAAAACTGTTTTTT. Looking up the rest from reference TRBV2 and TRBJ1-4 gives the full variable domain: EPEVTQTPSHQVTQMGQEVILRCVPISNHLYFYWYRQILGQKVEFLVSFYNNEISEKSEIFDDQFSVERPDGSNFTLKIRSTKLEDSAMYFCASSVERATNEKLFFGSGTQLSVL.

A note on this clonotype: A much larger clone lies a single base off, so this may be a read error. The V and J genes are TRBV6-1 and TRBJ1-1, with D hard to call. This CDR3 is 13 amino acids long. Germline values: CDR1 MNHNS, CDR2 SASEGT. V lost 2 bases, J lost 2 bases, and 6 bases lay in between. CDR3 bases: TGTGCCAGCAGTGAATCGGACAACACTGAAGCTTTCTTT. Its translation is CASSESDNTEAFF.

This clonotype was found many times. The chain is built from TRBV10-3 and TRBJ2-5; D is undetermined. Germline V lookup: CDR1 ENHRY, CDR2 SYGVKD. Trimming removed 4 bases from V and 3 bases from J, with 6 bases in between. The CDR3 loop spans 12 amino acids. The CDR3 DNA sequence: TGTGCCATCAGTGGCAGTGAAGAGACCCAGTACTTC. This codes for CAISGSEETQYF.

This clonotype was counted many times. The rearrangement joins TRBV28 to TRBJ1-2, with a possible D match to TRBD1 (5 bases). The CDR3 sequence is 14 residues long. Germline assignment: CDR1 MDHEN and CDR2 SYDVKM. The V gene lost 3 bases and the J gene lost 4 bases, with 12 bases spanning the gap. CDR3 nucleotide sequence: TGTGCCAGCAGTTTCCAGACAGAGACCTATGGCTACACCTTC. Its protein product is CASSFQTETYGYTF.

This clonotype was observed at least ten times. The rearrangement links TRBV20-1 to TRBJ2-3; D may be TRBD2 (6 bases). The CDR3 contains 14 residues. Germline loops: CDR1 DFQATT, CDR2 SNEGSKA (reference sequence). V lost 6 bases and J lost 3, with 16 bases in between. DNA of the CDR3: TGCAGTGCCCCGGCGGCGGGGAATACAGATACGCAGTATTTT. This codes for CSAPAAGNTDTQYF.

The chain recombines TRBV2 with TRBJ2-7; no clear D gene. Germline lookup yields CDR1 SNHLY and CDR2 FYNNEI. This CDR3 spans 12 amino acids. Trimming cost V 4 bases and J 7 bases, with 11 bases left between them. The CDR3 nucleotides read TGTGCCAGCAGTGTAGTAGTCTGGGAGCAGTACTTC. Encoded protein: CASSVVVWEQYF.

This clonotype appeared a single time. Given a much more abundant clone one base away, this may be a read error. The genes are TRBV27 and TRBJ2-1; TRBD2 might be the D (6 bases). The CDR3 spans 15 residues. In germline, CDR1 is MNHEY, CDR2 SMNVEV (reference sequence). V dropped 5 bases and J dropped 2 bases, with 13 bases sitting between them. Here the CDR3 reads CASSGQEGPYNEQFF. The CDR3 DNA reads TGTGCCAGCAGTGGGCAGGAGGGCCCCTACAATGAGCAGTTCTTC.

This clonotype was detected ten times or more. DNA of the CDR3: TGTGCCAGCAGCCAAACTGGAAACACCATATATTTT. This translates into CASSQTGNTIYF. This chain links TRBV3-1 with TRBJ1-3; D remains ambiguous. V was shortened by 2 bases and J by 2 bases, with 1 base between the two germline ends. This CDR3 is 12 amino acids long. Looked up from germline, CDR1 is LGHDT and CDR2 is YNNKEL (reference sequence).

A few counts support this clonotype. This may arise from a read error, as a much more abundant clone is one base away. CDR3 sequence reads: CASSQSVNTEAFF. CDR3 DNA sequence: TGTGCCAGCAGCCAGAGCGTGAACACTGAAGCTTTCTTT. The chain recombines TRBV3-1 with TRBJ1-1; no clear D. Germline V gene lookup returns CDR1 LGHDT and CDR2 YNNKEL (reference sequence). V dropped 3 bases and J dropped 0 bases, with 5 bases sitting between them. The CDR3 loop spans 13 amino acids.

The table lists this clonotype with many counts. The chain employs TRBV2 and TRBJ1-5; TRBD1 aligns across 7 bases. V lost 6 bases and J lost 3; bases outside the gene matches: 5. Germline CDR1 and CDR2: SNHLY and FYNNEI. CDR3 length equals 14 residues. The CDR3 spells CASSSGQVNQPQHF. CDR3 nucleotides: TGTGCCAGCAGCTCCGGACAGGTCAATCAGCCCCAGCATTTT.

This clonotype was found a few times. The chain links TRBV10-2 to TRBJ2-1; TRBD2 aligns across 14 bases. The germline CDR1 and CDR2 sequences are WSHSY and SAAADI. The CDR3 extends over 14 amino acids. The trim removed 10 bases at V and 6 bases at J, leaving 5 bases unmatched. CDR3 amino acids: CATLTSGGANEQFF. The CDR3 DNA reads TGCGCCACGCTGACTAGCGGGGGGGCCAATGAGCAGTTCTTC.

The CDR3 DNA follows: TGTGCCAGCAGTATAAGGGTAGAGACCCAGTACTTC. As protein: CASSIRVETQYF. The chain employs TRBV7-9 and TRBJ2-5, with D hard to call. Germline V gene sequence: CDR1 SEHNR, CDR2 FQNEAQ (reference sequence). CDR3 size: 12 residues. With 6 bases removed from V and 4 bases from J, the gap between germline ends came to 9 bases.

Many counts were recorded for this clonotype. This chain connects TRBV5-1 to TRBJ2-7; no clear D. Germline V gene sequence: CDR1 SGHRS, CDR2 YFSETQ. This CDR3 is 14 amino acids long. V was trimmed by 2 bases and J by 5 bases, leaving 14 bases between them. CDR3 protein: CASSFREAFDEQYF. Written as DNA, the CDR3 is TGCGCCAGCAGCTTTCGAGAGGCCTTCGACGAGCAGTACTTC.

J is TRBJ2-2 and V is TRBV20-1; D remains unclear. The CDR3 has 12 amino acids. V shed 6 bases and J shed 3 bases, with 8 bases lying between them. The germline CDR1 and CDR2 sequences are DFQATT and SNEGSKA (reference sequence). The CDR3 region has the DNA TGCAGTGCCAAGAAAGACACCGGGGAGCTGTTTTTT. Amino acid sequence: CSAKKDTGELFF.

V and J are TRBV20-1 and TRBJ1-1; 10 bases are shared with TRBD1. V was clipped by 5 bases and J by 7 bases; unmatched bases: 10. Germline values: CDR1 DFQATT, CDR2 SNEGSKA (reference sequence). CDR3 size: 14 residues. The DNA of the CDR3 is TGCAGTGCTCTACTAGGGACAGGGGACTTTGAAGCTTTCTTT. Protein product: CSALLGTGDFEAFF.